This TCR beta chain was found in a study of T cells in Graves' hyperthyroidism and ophthalmopathy. The CDR3 has 14 amino acids. Trimming removed 1 base at V and 4 bases at J, with 7 bases between. The germline gives CDR1 SGHNT, CDR2 YENEEA. This clonotype was observed a handful of times. Amplification of TCR beta CDR3 regions was performed using RNA transcripts as template. First-round RT-PCR targeting the TCR CDR3 was performed with the HTBI primer set. Via MiXCR, TCRdb re-called the multiplex PCR reads, giving one row per CDR3 protein. The sample shows around 350,000 distinct CDR3 sequences, about 19% of them seen only once.

The sequence derives from a woman between 18 and 29 years old with Graves' hyperthyroidism. What was sequenced was blood. The genes are TRBV11-3 and TRBJ2-2; the D is unclear. CDR3 bases: TGTGCCAGCAGCTTAGTTGCAGGCACCGGGGAGCTGTTTTTT. Its translation is CASSLVAGTGELFF.